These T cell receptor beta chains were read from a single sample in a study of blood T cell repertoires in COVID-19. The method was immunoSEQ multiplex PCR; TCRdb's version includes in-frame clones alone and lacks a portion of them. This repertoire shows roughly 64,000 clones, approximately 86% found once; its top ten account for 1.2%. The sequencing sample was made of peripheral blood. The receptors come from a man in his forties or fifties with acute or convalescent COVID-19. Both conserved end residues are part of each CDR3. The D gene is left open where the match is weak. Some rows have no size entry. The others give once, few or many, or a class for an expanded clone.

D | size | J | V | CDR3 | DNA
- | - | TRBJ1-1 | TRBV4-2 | CASSQDEAYTEAFF | TGTGCCAGCAGCCAAGATGAGGCGTACACTGAAGCTTTCTTT
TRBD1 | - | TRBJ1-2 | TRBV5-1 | CASSAVQGAQGYTF | TGCGCCAGCAGCGCTGTACAGGGGGCGCAAGGCTACACCTTC
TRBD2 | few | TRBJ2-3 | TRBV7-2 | CASSMRLAHTDTQYF | TGTGCCAGCAGCATGAGACTAGCTCACACAGATACGCAGTATTTT
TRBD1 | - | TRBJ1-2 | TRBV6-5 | CASRADRGRVGYTF | TGTGCCAGCAGGGCGGACAGGGGGCGAGTTGGCTACACCTTC
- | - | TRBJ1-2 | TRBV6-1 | CASSESRGVRYGYTF | TGTGCCAGCAGTGAAAGTCGGGGTGTCAGATATGGCTACACCTTC
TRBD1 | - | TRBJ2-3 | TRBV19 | CASSKTGTGRWDTQYF | TGTGCCAGTAGTAAGACCGGGACAGGGAGATGGGATACGCAGTATTTT
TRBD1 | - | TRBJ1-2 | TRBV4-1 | CASSQYTGTGVKDYGYTF | TGCGCCAGCAGCCAGTATACCGGGACAGGCGTAAAGGACTATGGCTACACCTTC
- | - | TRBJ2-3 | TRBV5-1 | CASSLQGDTQYF | TGCGCCAGCAGCCTACAGGGAGATACGCAGTATTTT
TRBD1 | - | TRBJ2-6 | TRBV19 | CASSDRGGANVLTF | TGTGCCAGTAGTGACAGGGGTGGGGCCAACGTCCTGACTTTC
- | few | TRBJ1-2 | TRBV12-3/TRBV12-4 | CASTGEGAYGYTF | TGTGCCAGCACCGGAGAAGGGGCCTATGGCTACACCTTC
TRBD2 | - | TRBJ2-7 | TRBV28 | CASSSLAGGHYEQYF | TGTGCCAGCAGCTCTCTAGCGGGGGGGCATTACGAGCAGTACTTC
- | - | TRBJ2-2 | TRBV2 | CASSEWGTETGELFF | TGTGCCAGCAGTGAATGGGGGACTGAAACCGGGGAGCTGTTTTTT
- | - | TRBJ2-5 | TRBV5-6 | CASSPASRDFQETQYF | TGTGCCAGCAGCCCGGCGTCGCGGGACTTCCAAGAGACCCAGTACTTC
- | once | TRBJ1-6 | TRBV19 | CASSPGRGSPLHF | TGTGCCAGTAGCCCGGGTAGAGGTTCACCCCTCCACTTT
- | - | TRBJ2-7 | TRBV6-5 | CASSNPGQATYEQYF | TGTGCCAGCAGTAACCCTGGGCAGGCCACCTACGAGCAGTACTTC
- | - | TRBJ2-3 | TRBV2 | CASRPMMAGTADTQYF | TGTGCCAGCCGCCCAATGATGGCGGGGACGGCAGATACGCAGTATTTT
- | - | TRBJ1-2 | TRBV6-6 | CASSSSEAYGYTF | TGTGCCAGCAGCTCTTCGGAGGCGTATGGCTACACCTTC
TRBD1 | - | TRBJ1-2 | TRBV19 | CASSTPGTGGAECF | TGTGCCAGTAGTACACCAGGGACAGGGGGCGCGGAGTGCTTC
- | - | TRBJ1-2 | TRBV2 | CASRGLNYGYTF | TGTGCCAGCAGGGGCCTTAACTATGGCTACACCTTC
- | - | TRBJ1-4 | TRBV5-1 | CASSLAATNEKLFF | TGCGCCAGCAGCCTCGCAGCAACTAATGAAAAACTGTTTTTT
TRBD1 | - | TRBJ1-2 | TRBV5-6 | CASSLDGGGLGYTF | TGTGCCAGCAGCTTGGATGGAGGGGGCCTTGGCTACACCTTC
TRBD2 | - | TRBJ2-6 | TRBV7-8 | CASSKAGRESSGANVLTF | TGTGCCAGCAGCAAAGCGGGACGGGAGAGCTCTGGGGCCAACGTCCTGACTTTC
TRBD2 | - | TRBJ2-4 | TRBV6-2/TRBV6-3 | CASSYSGGDIQYF | TGTGCCAGCAGTTACTCGGGAGGGGACATTCAGTACTTC
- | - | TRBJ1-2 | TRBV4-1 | CASSQALGDNYGYTF | TGCGCCAGCAGCCAGGCTCTGGGCGACAACTATGGCTACACCTTC
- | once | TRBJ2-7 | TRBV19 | CASSNRQDSYEQYF | TGTGCCAGTAGTAACCGACAGGACTCCTACGAGCAGTACTTC
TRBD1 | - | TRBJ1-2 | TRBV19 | CASSIDRDRGYGYTF | TGTGCCAGTAGTATAGATCGAGACAGGGGCTATGGCTACACCTTC
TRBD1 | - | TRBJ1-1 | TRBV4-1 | CASSRLDRATEAFF | TGCGCCAGCAGCCGACTTGACAGGGCCACTGAAGCTTTCTTT
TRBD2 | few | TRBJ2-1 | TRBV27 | CASSFLGTSGDNEQFF | TGTGCCAGCAGTTTCCTCGGGACTAGCGGGGATAATGAGCAGTTCTTC
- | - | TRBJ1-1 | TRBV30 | CAWALGGNTEAFF | TGTGCCTGGGCTTTGGGAGGGAACACTGAAGCTTTCTTT
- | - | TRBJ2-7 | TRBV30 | CAWSRPPPGPYEQYF | TGTGCCTGGAGTCGCCCCCCCCCAGGGCCCTACGAGCAGTACTTC
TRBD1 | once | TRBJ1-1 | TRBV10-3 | CASQTGGQGNTEAFF | TGTGCCAGCCAGACAGGGGGGCAAGGGAACACTGAAGCTTTCTTT
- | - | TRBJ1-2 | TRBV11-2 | CASSSNQGLDGYTF | TGTGCCAGCAGCTCGAACCAGGGGTTGGATGGCTACACCTTC
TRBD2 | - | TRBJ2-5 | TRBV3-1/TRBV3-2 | CASSQDSVGGETQYF | TGTGCCAGCAGCCAAGATAGTGTGGGGGGGGAGACCCAGTACTTC
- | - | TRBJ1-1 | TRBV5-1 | CASSYDRRNTEAFF | TGCGCCAGCAGCTATGACAGGAGAAACACTGAAGCTTTCTTT
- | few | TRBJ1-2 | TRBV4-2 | CASSQGGGGSNYGYTF | TGTGCCAGCAGCCAAGGGGGAGGGGGTTCTAACTATGGCTACACCTTC
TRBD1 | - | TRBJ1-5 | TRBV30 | CAWGTGGEQPQHF | TGTGCCTGGGGGACAGGGGGTGAGCAGCCCCAGCATTTT
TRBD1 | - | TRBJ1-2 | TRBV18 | CASSPGQNYGYTF | TGTGCCAGCTCACCGGGACAGAACTATGGCTACACCTTC
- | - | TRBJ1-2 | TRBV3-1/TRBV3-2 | CASSLKSLSNYGYTF | TGTGCCAGCAGTTTAAAAAGCCTATCTAACTATGGCTACACCTTC
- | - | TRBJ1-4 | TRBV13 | CASSRRGNEKLFF | TGTGCCAGCAGCCGCAGGGGTAATGAAAAACTGTTTTTT
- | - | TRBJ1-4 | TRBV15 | CATSGTGISNEKLFF | TGTGCCACCAGCGGAACAGGGATTTCTAATGAAAAACTGTTTTTT
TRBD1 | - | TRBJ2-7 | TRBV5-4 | CASSQQTGLYEQYF | TGTGCCAGCAGCCAGCAGACAGGGCTGTACGAGCAGTACTTC
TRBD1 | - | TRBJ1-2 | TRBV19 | CASTHLGGQGNGYTF | TGTGCCAGTACCCACCTGGGGGGACAGGGTAACGGCTACACCTTC
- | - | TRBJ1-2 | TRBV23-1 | CASIRQGGYTF | TGCGCCAGCATCCGGCAGGGTGGCTACACCTTC
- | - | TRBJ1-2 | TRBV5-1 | CASSWGTMDGYTF | TGCGCCAGCAGCTGGGGGACTATGGATGGCTACACCTTC
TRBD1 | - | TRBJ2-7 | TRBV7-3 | CASSLDRGSSYEQYF | TGTGCCAGCAGCTTGGACAGGGGAAGCTCCTACGAGCAGTACTTC
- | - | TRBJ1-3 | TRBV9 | CASSVLGNTIYF | TGTGCCAGCAGCGTTCTGGGAAACACCATATATTTT
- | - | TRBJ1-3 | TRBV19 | CATEKGGNTIYF | TGTGCCACCGAAAAGGGGGGAAACACCATATATTTT
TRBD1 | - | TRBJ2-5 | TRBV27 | CASARQGYQETQYF | TGTGCCAGCGCGCGACAGGGGTACCAAGAGACCCAGTACTTC